Below are 19 T cell receptor beta chains sequenced from a single sample in a study of human T cells and chemical hapten exposure. The time point is: healthy volunteer bleed at 2 weeks. Total RNA came from unfractionated whole blood. Each CDR3 protein is one row after TCRdb ran MiXCR on the RACE reads. The profile shows 30,000 or so distinct CDR3 sequences, less than 8% of them singletons. The sequencing input was whole blood. The origin of the receptors is a human donor in good health. Some clones in this sample may be carry-over from other donors' samples.

The chain couples TRBV4-3 to TRBJ1-5; D not certain. The CDR3 consists of 16 residues. V shed 0 bases and J shed 3 bases, with 12 bases lying between them. Per the germline V gene, CDR1 is LGHNA and CDR2 is YSLEER. The CDR3 loop reads CASSQDHGVPNQPQHF. The CDR3 DNA reads as TGCGCCAGCAGCCAAGATCATGGGGTCCCCAATCAGCCCCAGCATTTT.

A few counts support this clonotype. This chain uses TRBV6-6 with TRBJ1-1, with D perhaps matching TRBD1 (5 bases). V lost 0 bases to trimming and J lost 2 bases, with 13 bases between them. This CDR3 spans 16 amino acids. Germline values: CDR1 MNHNY, CDR2 SVGAGI (reference sequence). This CDR3 reads CASSYSPGTKNTEAFF. The CDR3 region has the DNA TGTGCCAGCAGTTACTCACCTGGGACCAAAAACACTGAAGCTTTCTTT.

By share of the sample, this clonotype is medium-sized. J is TRBJ2-2 and V is TRBV6-5; D unresolved. The CDR3 is 11 amino acids. Per the germline V gene, CDR1 is MNHEY and CDR2 is SVGAGI. V was clipped by 8 bases and J by 6 bases, with 7 bases between them. DNA of the CDR3: TGTGCCAGCGAAGGGCCCGGGGAGCTGTTTTTT. Its protein product is CASEGPGELFF.

Ten or more counts support this clonotype. V gene TRBV28 combines with J gene TRBJ2-1; D remains ambiguous. Germline loops: CDR1 MDHEN, CDR2 SYDVKM. The ends were cut back, 4 bases at V and 10 bases at J, with 11 bases in the middle. This CDR3 comprises 12 residues. The CDR3 coding sequence is TGTGCCAGCAGTTCGAACCCCCCCGAGCAGTTCTTC. It specifies CASSSNPPEQFF. The full variable domain, rest sourced from reference TRBV28 and TRBJ2-1, is DVKVTQSSRYLVKRTGEKVFLECVQDMDHENMFWYRQDPGLGLRLIYFSYDVKMKEKGDIPEGYSVSREKKERFSLILESASTNQTSMYLCASSSNPPEQFFGPGTRLTVL.

This clonotype was counted ten times or more. The chain recombines TRBV2 with TRBJ2-3; D may be TRBD1 (6 bases). Near its end, the DNA agrees better with TRBJ1-5, so the J call may be wrong. Looked up from germline, CDR1 is SNHLY and CDR2 is FYNNEI. CDR3 length equals 16 residues. The CDR3 nucleotides are TGTGCCAGCAGTCGCTCGGACAGCCCTAGCACAGATACGCAGCATTTT. Amino acids: CASSRSDSPSTDTQHF.

At least ten counts were recorded for this clonotype. The chain recombines TRBV20-1 with TRBJ2-7, with D unresolved. V lost 1 base and J lost 2, with 6 bases in between. Germline V gene sequence: CDR1 DFQATT, CDR2 SNEGSKA (reference sequence). This CDR3 has 12 residues. CDR3 DNA: TGCAGTGCTAGAGGCTTGACCTACGAGCAGTACTTC. It yields the protein CSARGLTYEQYF.

This clonotype occurred many times. The chain combines TRBV7-2 with TRBJ1-1, with 9 bases fitting TRBD1. Germline V gene lookup returns CDR1 SGHTA and CDR2 FQGNSA. V shed 8 bases and J 4 bases; nucleotides not matched to a gene: 11. The CDR3 is made up of 15 amino acids. CDR3 DNA sequence: TGTGCCAGCGGGTTCGCCAGGACAGGGGTCACTGAAGCTTTCTTT. This gives the protein CASGFARTGVTEAFF.

This chain links TRBV28 with TRBJ1-2; D gene uncertain. The CDR3 has 15 amino acids. The germline gives CDR1 MDHEN, CDR2 SYDVKM. V lost 5 bases, J lost 4 bases, and 17 bases lay in between. CDR3 region: CASSTPDGLSYGYTF. In DNA form, the CDR3 reads TGTGCCAGCAGTACACCCGATGGACTGAGCTATGGCTACACCTTC.

This clonotype was observed many times. The V call is TRBV6-6, the J call TRBJ1-1; a weak D match, TRBD1 (5 bases). The CDR3 sequence is 14 residues long. Trimming removed 6 bases at V and 9 bases at J, with 20 bases between. The V gene's germline CDR1 is MNHNY and CDR2 SVGAGI (reference sequence). CDR3 protein: CASRFESAGDKAFF. The CDR3 nucleotides read TGTGCCAGCAGGTTTGAATCTGCGGGGGATAAAGCTTTCTTT.

This clonotype was recorded many times. The chain links TRBV20-1 to TRBJ2-1; 11 bases are a match to TRBD2. CDR3 length: 14 amino acids. The V gene end was trimmed by 5 bases and the J gene end by 4 bases; junction bases not matched to a gene: 4. Germline CDR1 DFQATT, CDR2 SNEGSKA (reference sequence). In DNA, the CDR3 is TGCAGTGCTGGTGGGACTAGCGGTTACAATGAGCAGTTCTTC. It yields the protein CSAGGTSGYNEQFF.

There are a few counts of this clonotype. This chain uses TRBV21-1 with TRBJ2-3; the table's D call, TRBD1, has no DNA check behind it. TRBV21-1 is described as a pseudogene. The CDR3 spans 15 residues. The CDR3 sequence is CASSNPRGSTDTQYF. In nucleotides, the CDR3 is TGTGCCAGCAGCAACCCCCGCGGAAGCACAGATACGCAGTATTTT.

This clonotype was found many times. This chain joins TRBV28 and TRBJ1-2; TRBD1 might be the D (6 bases). The CDR3 sequence is 12 residues long. Germline loops: CDR1 MDHEN, CDR2 SYDVKM. V was trimmed by 2 bases and J by 10 bases, leaving 11 bases between them. The chain's CDR3 is CASSLKGGAYTF. The CDR3 nucleotides read TGTGCCAGCAGTTTAAAAGGGGGTGCCTACACCTTC.

There are many counts of this clonotype. This chain connects TRBV11-2 to TRBJ2-3; no reliable D call. Germline V gene sequence: CDR1 SGHAT, CDR2 FQNNGV. The CDR3 is 15 residues long. Between the trimmed V and J ends, which lost 1 base and 0 bases, there was a span of 8 bases. The CDR3 nucleotides are TGTGCCAGCAGCTTAGTGGCGAAGAGCACAGATACGCAGTATTTT. It translates to CASSLVAKSTDTQYF.

This clonotype was observed many times. This chain uses TRBV12-3 or TRBV12-4 with TRBJ2-3, with TRBD2 matching 8 bases. The CDR3 is made up of 16 amino acids. Trimming cost V 7 bases and J 0 bases; bases outside gene matches: 9. The CDR3 sequence is CASTSGGRPSTDTQYF. The CDR3 DNA reads TGTGCCAGCACTTCCGGCGGGAGGCCCAGCACAGATACGCAGTATTTT.

V gene TRBV7-2 combines with J gene TRBJ2-7, with 7 bases identical to TRBD2. J gave up 6 bases and V 7 bases, and 6 bases lay outside the gene matches. The CDR3 is made up of 12 amino acids. CDR1 is SGHTA, CDR2 FQGNSA, per germline. This CDR3 is CASTREAGEQYF. The CDR3 DNA sequence: TGTGCCAGCACCCGGGAGGCAGGCGAGCAGTACTTC.

This clonotype was found a few times. This rearrangement joins TRBV28 to TRBJ1-1; 7 bases fit TRBD1. Germline CDR1 and CDR2: MDHEN and SYDVKM. The ends lost 4 bases at V and 1 base at J; junction bases unmatched: 6. This CDR3 spans 15 amino acids. CDR3 residues: CASSSPTGSNTEAFF. In nucleotides, the CDR3 is TGTGCCAGCAGTTCCCCGACAGGGTCGAACACTGAAGCTTTCTTT.

In the case of this clonotype: An end of the junction does not agree with germline; a read error may underlie this. The V and J genes are TRBV18 and TRBJ1-2; 7 bases align to TRBD1. Germline loops: CDR1 KGHSH, CDR2 LQKENI. The CDR3 has 15 amino acids. CDR3: CASSPGQRSDYGDTF. The CDR3 region has the DNA TGTGCCAGCTCTCCGGGACAGAGGAGTGACTATGGCGACACCTTC.

By sample fraction, this clonotype is medium-sized (0.01 to 0.1%). This chain uses TRBV27 with TRBJ1-1; TRBD1 aligns across 10 bases. Looked up from germline, CDR1 is MNHEY and CDR2 is SMNVEV (reference sequence). The trim removed 3 bases at V and 1 base at J, leaving 8 bases unmatched. The CDR3 covers 17 residues. DNA for the CDR3: TGTGCCAGCAGTTTTTCTGGGGGACAGGGGACGAACACTGAAGCTTTCTTT. Translated: CASSFSGGQGTNTEAFF.

CDR3 nucleotide sequence: TGCAGTGCTAGAGTGGGGGGACTAGCGGGAGAAACGAGCTCCTACGAGCAGTACTTC. Translating it yields CSARVGGLAGETSSYEQYF. The chain joins TRBV20-1 to TRBJ2-7; TRBD2 matches 14 bases. The junction had 11 bases not matched to a gene; V was cut back by 1 base and J by 0 bases. The CDR3 is made up of 19 amino acids. In germline, CDR1 is DFQATT, CDR2 SNEGSKA (reference sequence).